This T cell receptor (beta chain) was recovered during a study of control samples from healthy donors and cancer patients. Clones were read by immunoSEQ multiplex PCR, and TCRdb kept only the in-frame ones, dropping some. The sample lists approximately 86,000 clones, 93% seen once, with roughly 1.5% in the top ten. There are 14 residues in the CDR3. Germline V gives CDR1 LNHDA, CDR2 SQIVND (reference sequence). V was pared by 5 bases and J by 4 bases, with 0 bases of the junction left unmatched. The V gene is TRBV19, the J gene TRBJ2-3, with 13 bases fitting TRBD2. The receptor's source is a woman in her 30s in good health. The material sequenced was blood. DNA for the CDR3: TGTGCCAGTAGTGGACTAGCGGGAGCAGATACGCAGTATTTT. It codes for CASSGLAGADTQYF.